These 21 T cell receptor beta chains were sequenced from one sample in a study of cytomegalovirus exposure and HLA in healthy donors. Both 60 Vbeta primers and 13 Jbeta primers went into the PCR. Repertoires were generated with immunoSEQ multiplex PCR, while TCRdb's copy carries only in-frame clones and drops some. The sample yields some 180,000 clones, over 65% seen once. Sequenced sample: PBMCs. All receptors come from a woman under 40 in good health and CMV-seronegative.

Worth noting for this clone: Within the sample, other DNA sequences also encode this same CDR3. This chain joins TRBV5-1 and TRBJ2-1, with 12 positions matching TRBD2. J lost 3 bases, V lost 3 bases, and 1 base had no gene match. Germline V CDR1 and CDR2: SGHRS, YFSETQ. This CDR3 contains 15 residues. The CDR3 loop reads CASSSTSGGYNEQFF. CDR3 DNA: TGCGCCAGCAGCTCGACTAGCGGGGGCTACAATGAGCAGTTCTTC. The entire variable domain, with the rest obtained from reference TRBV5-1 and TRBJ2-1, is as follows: KAGVTQTPRYLIKTRGQQVTLSCSPISGHRSVSWYQQTPGQGLQFLFEYFSETQRNKGNFPGRFSGRQFSNSRSEMNVSTLELGDSALYLCASSSTSGGYNEQFFGPGTRLTVL.

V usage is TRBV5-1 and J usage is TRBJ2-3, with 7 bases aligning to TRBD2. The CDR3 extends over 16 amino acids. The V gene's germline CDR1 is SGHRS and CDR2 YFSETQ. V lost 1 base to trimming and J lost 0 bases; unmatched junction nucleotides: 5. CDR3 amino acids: CASSLQLAVSTDTQYF. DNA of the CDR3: TGCGCCAGCAGCTTGCAGCTAGCGGTTAGCACAGATACGCAGTATTTT.

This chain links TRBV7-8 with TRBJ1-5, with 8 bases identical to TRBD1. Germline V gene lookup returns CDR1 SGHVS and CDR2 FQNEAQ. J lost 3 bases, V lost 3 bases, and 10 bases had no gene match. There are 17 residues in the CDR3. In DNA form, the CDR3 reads TGTGCCAGCAGCTTCCGGACAGGGACCCCCCCCAATCAGCCCCAGCATTTT. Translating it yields CASSFRTGTPPNQPQHF.

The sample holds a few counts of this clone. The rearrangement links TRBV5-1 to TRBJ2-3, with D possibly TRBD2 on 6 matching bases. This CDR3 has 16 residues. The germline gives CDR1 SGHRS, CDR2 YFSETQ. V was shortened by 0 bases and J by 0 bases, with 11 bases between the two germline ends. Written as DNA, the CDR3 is TGCGCCAGCAGCTTGGAAGGACTACCTAGCACAGATACGCAGTATTTT. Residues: CASSLEGLPSTDTQYF.

CDR3 in DNA: TGCGCCAGCAGCGCACGACAGGGGGAAGATGGCTACACCTTC. Its translation is CASSARQGEDGYTF. The gene calls are TRBV5-1 and TRBJ1-2, with 9 positions matching TRBD1. The J segment lost 6 bases and the V segment lost 4 bases, leaving 7 bases of the junction unmatched. CDR1 is SGHRS, CDR2 YFSETQ, per germline. The CDR3 runs 14 residues.

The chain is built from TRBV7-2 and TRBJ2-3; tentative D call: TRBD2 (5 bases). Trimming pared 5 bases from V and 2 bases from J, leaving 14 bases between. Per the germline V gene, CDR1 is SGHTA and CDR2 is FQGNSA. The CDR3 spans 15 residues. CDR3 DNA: TGTGCCAGCAGCCCTCGCGGTAGCGTCACAGATACGCAGTATTTT. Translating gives CASSPRGSVTDTQYF.

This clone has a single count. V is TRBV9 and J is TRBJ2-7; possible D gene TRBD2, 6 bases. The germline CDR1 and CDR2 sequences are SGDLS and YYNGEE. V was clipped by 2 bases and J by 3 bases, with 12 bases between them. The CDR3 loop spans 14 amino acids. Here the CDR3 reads CASSVTLGSYEQYF. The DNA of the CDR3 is TGTGCCAGCAGCGTCACTCTCGGGAGCTACGAGCAGTACTTC.

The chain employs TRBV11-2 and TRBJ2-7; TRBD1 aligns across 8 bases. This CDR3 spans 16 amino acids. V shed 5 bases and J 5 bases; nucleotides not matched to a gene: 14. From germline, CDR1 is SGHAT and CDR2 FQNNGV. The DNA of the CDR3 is TGTGCCAGCAGCCACAGACAGGGGCGGGTGAAAAACGAGCAGTACTTC. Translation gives CASSHRQGRVKNEQYF.

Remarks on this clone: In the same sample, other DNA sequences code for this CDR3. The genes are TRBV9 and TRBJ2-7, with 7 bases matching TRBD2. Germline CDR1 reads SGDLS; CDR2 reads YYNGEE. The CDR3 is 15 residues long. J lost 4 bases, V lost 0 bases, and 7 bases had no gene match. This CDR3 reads CASSVAGGKGYEQYF. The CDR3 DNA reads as TGTGCCAGCAGCGTAGCCGGGGGGAAGGGTTACGAGCAGTACTTC.

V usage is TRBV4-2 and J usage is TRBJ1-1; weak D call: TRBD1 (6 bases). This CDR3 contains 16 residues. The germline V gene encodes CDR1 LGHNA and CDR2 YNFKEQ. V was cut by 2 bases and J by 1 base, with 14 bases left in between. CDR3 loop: CASSQLPGTRNTEAFF. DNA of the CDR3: TGTGCCAGCAGCCAATTGCCTGGGACACGGAACACTGAAGCTTTCTTT.

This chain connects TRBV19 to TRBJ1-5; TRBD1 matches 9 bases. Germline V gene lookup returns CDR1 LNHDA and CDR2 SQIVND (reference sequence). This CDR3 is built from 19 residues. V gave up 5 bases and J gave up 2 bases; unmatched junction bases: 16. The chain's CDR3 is CASSPLPGQGVWGNQPQHF. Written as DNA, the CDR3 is TGTGCCAGTAGTCCACTCCCGGGACAGGGTGTTTGGGGCAATCAGCCCCAGCATTTT. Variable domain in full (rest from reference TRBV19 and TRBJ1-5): DGGITQSPKYLFRKEGQNVTLSCEQNLNHDAMYWYRQDPGQGLRLIYYSQIVNDFQKGDIAEGYSVSREKKESFPLTVTSAQKNPTAFYLCASSPLPGQGVWGNQPQHFGDGTRLSIL.

The CDR3 bases are TGTGCCAGCAGCTTTCCTTCAACAGTCAACTATGGCTACACCTTC. This gives the protein CASSFPSTVNYGYTF. This chain uses TRBV5-6 with TRBJ1-2; D remains unclear. Deletions cut 2 bases from V and 2 bases from J, with 13 bases between. This CDR3 contains 15 residues. CDR1 and CDR2 from the germline V gene are SGHDT and YYEEEE.

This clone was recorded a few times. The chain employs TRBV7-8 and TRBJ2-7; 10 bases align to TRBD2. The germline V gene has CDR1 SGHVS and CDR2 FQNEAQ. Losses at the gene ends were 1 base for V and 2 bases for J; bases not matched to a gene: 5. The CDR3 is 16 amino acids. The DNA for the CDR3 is TGTGCCAGCAGCTTAGAGGTAGCGGGGGGACCCTACGAGCAGTACTTC. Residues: CASSLEVAGGPYEQYF.

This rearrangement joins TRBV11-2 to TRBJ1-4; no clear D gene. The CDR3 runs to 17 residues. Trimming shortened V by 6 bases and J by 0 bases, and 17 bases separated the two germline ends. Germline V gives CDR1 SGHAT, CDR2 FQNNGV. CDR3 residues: CASSHHQGGATNEKLFF. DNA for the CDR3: TGTGCCAGCAGTCATCATCAAGGAGGAGCAACTAATGAAAAACTGTTTTTT.

The CDR3: CASSEFSGRYNNEQFF. The CDR3 DNA reads TGTGCCAGCAGTGAGTTTAGCGGGAGGTATAACAATGAGCAGTTCTTC. This sequence joins TRBV2 and TRBJ2-1; 10 nucleotides align to TRBD2. After removal of 3 bases from V and 5 bases from J, the junction contained 7 bases not matched to a gene. The CDR3 runs to 16 residues. CDR1 SNHLY and CDR2 FYNNEI come from the germline V gene.

This CDR3 is CASSGTGTSGGSRTQYF. The CDR3 DNA reads as TGTGCCAGCAGTGGAACCGGGACTAGCGGGGGGTCCCGTACGCAGTATTTT. This chain uses TRBV6-4 with TRBJ2-3, with 15 bases that match TRBD2. The V gene end was trimmed by 4 bases and the J gene end by 8 bases; junction bases not matched to a gene: 10. In germline, CDR1 is MRHNA, CDR2 SNTAGT. The CDR3 covers 17 residues.

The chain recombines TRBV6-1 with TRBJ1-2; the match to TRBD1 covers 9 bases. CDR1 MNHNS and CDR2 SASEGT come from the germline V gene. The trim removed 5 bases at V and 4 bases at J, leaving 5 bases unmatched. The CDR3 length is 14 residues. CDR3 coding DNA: TGTGCCAGCAGTAACAGGGGGCAGGGCTATGGCTACACCTTC. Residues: CASSNRGQGYGYTF.

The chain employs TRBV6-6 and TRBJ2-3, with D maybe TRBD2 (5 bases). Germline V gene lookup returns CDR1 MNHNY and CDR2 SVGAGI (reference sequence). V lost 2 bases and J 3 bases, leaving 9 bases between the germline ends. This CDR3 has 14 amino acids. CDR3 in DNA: TGTGCCAGCAGTTACACTAGGATGACAGATACGCAGTATTTT. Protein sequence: CASSYTRMTDTQYF.

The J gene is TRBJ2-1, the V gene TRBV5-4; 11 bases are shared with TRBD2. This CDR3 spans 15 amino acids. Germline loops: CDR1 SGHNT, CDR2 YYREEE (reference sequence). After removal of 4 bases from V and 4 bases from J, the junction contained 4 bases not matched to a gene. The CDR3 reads CASSPGLAAYNEQFF. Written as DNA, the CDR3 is TGTGCCAGCAGCCCGGGACTAGCGGCTTACAATGAGCAGTTCTTC.

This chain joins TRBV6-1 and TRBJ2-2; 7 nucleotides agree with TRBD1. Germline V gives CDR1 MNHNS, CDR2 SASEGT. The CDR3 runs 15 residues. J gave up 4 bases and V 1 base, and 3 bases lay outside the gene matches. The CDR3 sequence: CASSEGQGFTGELFF. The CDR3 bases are TGTGCCAGCAGTGAAGGACAGGGATTCACCGGGGAGCTGTTTTTT.

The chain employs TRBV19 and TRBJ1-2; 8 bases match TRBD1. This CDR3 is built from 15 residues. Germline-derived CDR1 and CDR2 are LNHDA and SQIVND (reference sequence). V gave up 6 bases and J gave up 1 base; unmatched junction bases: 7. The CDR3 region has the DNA TGTGCCAGTAGCCCGACAGGGGTTAATAACTATGGCTACACCTTC. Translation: CASSPTGVNNYGYTF.